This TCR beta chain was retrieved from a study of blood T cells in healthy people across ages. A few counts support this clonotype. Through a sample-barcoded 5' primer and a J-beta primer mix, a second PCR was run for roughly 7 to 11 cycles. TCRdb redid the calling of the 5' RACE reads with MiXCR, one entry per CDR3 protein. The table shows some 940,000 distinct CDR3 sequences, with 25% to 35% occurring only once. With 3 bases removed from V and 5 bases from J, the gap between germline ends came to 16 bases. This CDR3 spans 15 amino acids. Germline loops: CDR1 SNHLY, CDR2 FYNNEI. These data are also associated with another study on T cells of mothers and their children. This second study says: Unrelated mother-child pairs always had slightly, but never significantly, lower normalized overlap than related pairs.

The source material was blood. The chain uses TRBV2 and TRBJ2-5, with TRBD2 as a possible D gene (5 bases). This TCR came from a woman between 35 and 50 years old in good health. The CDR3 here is CASSDPSTSLETQYF. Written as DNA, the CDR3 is TGTGCCAGCAGTGACCCCAGTACTAGTTTGGAGACCCAGTACTTC.